Presented here are 20 T cell receptor beta chains from one specimen sequenced in a study of shared clonotypes between healthy human individuals. The table came from immunoSEQ multiplex PCR; TCRdb's copy has only in-frame clones and leaves some out. The sample yields more than 1,200,000 clones, approximately 98.5% seen once. Sequenced: naive CD4+ T cells sorted from blood. Subset defined: CD45RA+ positively selected. These receptors were collected from a man between 25 and 39 years old in good health.

V gene TRBV10-3 combines with J gene TRBJ2-5; 9 nucleotides match TRBD1. V was pared by 10 bases and J by 3 bases, with 3 bases of the junction left unmatched. The CDR3 runs 12 residues. Germline V lookup: CDR1 ENHRY, CDR2 SYGVKD. CDR3 region: CATRDREETQYF. CDR3 in DNA: TGTGCCACCCGGGACAGGGAAGAGACCCAGTACTTC.

In regard to this clone: At the DNA level, this CDR3 is encoded by other sequences in the same sample as well. The genes are TRBV19 and TRBJ2-7; D is unclear. Germline CDR1 is LNHDA and CDR2 is SQIVND (reference sequence). V gave up 4 bases and J gave up 2 bases, with 6 bases separating them. The length of the CDR3 is 12 residues. Here the CDR3 reads CASSRTPYEQYF. The CDR3 DNA reads as TGTGCCAGTAGTAGGACCCCCTACGAGCAGTACTTC.

The chain is built from TRBV10-1 and TRBJ1-3; no clear D. The germline V gene has CDR1 WNHNN and CDR2 SYGVQD (reference sequence). The CDR3 has 13 residues. V was clipped by 5 bases and J by 0 bases, with 5 bases between them. The chain's CDR3 is CASSRSSGNTIYF. DNA of the CDR3: TGCGCCAGCAGTAGGAGCTCTGGAAACACCATATATTTT.

V and J are TRBV6-6 and TRBJ2-5, with D possibly matching TRBD2 (6 bases). CDR1 and CDR2 from the germline V gene are MNHNY and SVGAGI (reference sequence). The CDR3 contains 14 residues. In DNA form, the CDR3 reads TGTGCTACGGGGCTTATCGGGAGACAAGAGACCCAGTACTTC. The encoded protein is CATGLIGRQETQYF.

Concerning this clone: Distinct nucleotide sequences in the sample also encode this CDR3. The chain employs TRBV5-1 and TRBJ1-3, with D maybe TRBD1 (5 bases). Trimming stripped 4 bases from V and 4 bases from J, with 9 bases between. Germline lookup yields CDR1 SGHRS and CDR2 YFSETQ. The CDR3 spans 13 residues. The CDR3 region is CASSPGLGNTIYF. In DNA, the CDR3 is TGCGCCAGCAGCCCAGGGTTAGGAAACACCATATATTTT. Full variable domain (outside the CDR3, taken from reference TRBV5-1 and TRBJ1-3): KAGVTQTPRYLIKTRGQQVTLSCSPISGHRSVSWYQQTPGQGLQFLFEYFSETQRNKGNFPGRFSGRQFSNSRSEMNVSTLELGDSALYLCASSPGLGNTIYFGEGSWLTVV.

The CDR3 is CASRGQGMSGANVLTF. The CDR3 DNA follows: TGTGCCAGCAGGGGACAGGGGATGTCGGGGGCCAACGTCCTGACTTTC. This chain joins TRBV2 and TRBJ2-6; TRBD1 matches at 10 bases. Germline values: CDR1 SNHLY, CDR2 FYNNEI. The CDR3 contains 16 residues. The V segment lost 6 bases and the J segment 4 bases; nucleotides outside the gene matches: 6.

V gene TRBV10-3 combines with J gene TRBJ2-7; no definite D call. V lost 0 bases and J 8 bases, leaving 5 bases between the germline ends. CDR3 length equals 11 residues. Germline V gives CDR1 ENHRY, CDR2 SYGVKD. The CDR3: CAISESVKQYF. The CDR3, as DNA: TGTGCCATCAGTGAGTCTGTCAAGCAGTACTTC.

V is TRBV30 and J is TRBJ2-1; 11 nucleotides match TRBD2. The CDR3 covers 17 residues. CDR1 is GTSNPN, CDR2 SVGIG, per germline (reference sequence). V was pared by 1 base and J by 4 bases, with 9 bases of the junction left unmatched. CDR3 protein: CAWSDLLTSGKYNEQFF. The CDR3 DNA follows: TGTGCCTGGAGTGATCTCCTGACTAGCGGGAAGTACAATGAGCAGTTCTTC.

This CDR3 is CASSIKVLAVLNTGELFF. CDR3 sequence (DNA): TGTGCCAGTAGTATAAAAGTTTTGGCGGTTTTGAACACCGGGGAGCTGTTTTTT. The V call is TRBV19, the J call TRBJ2-2; no clear D gene. Germline lookup yields CDR1 LNHDA and CDR2 SQIVND (reference sequence). Trimming removed 2 bases at V and 1 base at J, with 17 bases between. The CDR3 length is 18 residues.

CDR3 region: CASSHTGTSGSWGLETQYF. The CDR3 bases are TGCGCCAGCAGCCATACTGGGACTAGCGGGAGTTGGGGGTTAGAGACCCAGTACTTC. This chain uses TRBV5-1 with TRBJ2-5, with 14 bases fitting TRBD2. V lost 4 bases and J lost 4; bases outside the gene matches: 15. This CDR3 has 19 residues. Per germline, CDR1 SGHRS and CDR2 YFSETQ.

The V call is TRBV5-5, the J call TRBJ2-1, with TRBD2 matching 15 bases. This CDR3 has 20 residues. V was pared by 4 bases and J by 0 bases, with 11 bases of the junction left unmatched. The germline V gene encodes CDR1 SGHKS and CDR2 YYEKEE (reference sequence). The CDR3 DNA follows: TGTGCCAGCAGCACTCGCTGGGGACTAGCGGGAGGTAGCTCCTACAATGAGCAGTTCTTC. Protein: CASSTRWGLAGGSSYNEQFF. Full variable domain (outside the CDR3, taken from reference TRBV5-5 and TRBJ2-1): DAGVTQSPTHLIKTRGQQVTLRCSPISGHKSVSWYQQVLGQGPQFIFQYYEKEERGRGNFPDRFSARQFPNYSSELNVNALLLGDSALYLCASSTRWGLAGGSSYNEQFFGPGTRLTVL.

This rearrangement joins TRBV5-1 to TRBJ2-3; 10 nucleotides match TRBD2. Germline CDR1 SGHRS, CDR2 YFSETQ. This CDR3 has 19 amino acids. With 4 bases clipped from V and 0 bases from J, the junction kept 14 bases outside the gene matches. CDR3 bases: TGCGCCAGCAGCCGAGGACTAGCGGACACGCCGCTAAGCACAGATACGCAGTATTTT. This gives the protein CASSRGLADTPLSTDTQYF. The variable domain in full, with the rest retrieved from reference TRBV5-1 and TRBJ2-3, is KAGVTQTPRYLIKTRGQQVTLSCSPISGHRSVSWYQQTPGQGLQFLFEYFSETQRNKGNFPGRFSGRQFSNSRSEMNVSTLELGDSALYLCASSRGLADTPLSTDTQYFGPGTRLTVL.

In DNA, the CDR3 is TGTGCCAGCTCACCATTCCTCCAGGGCGCGGACACCGGGGAGCTGTTTTTT. Amino acids: CASSPFLQGADTGELFF. This chain links TRBV18 with TRBJ2-2; possible D gene TRBD1, 5 bases. This CDR3 contains 17 residues. The V gene's germline CDR1 is KGHSH and CDR2 LQKENI. V lost 2 bases and J 3 bases, leaving 16 bases between the germline ends.

This chain connects TRBV7-9 to TRBJ2-3; TRBD1 matches 9 bases. The germline V gene has CDR1 SEHNR and CDR2 FQNEAQ (reference sequence). The CDR3 covers 15 residues. Germline trimming cut 6 bases from V and 6 bases from J; bases unmatched to any gene: 10. The CDR3 here is CASRSSGTGMDTQYF. The CDR3 nucleotides read TGTGCCAGCAGATCCTCCGGGACAGGGATGGATACGCAGTATTTT. The variable domain in full, completed from reference TRBV7-9 and TRBJ2-3, reads DTGVSQNPRHKITKRGQNVTFRCDPISEHNRLYWYRQTLGQGPEFLTYFQNEAQLEKSRLLSDRFSAERPKGSFSTLEIQRTEQGDSAMYLCASRSSGTGMDTQYFGPGTRLTVL.

A word on this clone: This same CDR3 is encoded by further DNA sequences in the sample. J is TRBJ1-3 and V is TRBV7-9; D gene ambiguous. Trimming removed 3 bases at V and 0 bases at J, with 3 bases between. CDR1 and CDR2 from the germline V gene are SEHNR and FQNEAQ (reference sequence). The length of the CDR3 is 13 residues. This chain's CDR3 is CASSLISGNTIYF. The CDR3 nucleotides are TGTGCCAGCAGCTTGATCTCTGGAAACACCATATATTTT.

The rearrangement links TRBV6-1 to TRBJ2-7; 7 bases align to TRBD2. The trim removed 2 bases at V and 13 bases at J, leaving 8 bases unmatched. The CDR3 loop spans 12 amino acids. Germline assignment: CDR1 MNHNS and CDR2 SASEGT. The CDR3: CASSEPTSVYYF. CDR3 DNA: TGTGCCAGCAGTGAACCCACTAGCGTGTACTACTTC.

The chain is built from TRBV19 and TRBJ2-2, with TRBD2 identical over 14 bases. The V gene end was trimmed by 9 bases and the J gene end by 5 bases; junction bases not matched to a gene: 11. The CDR3 is 17 amino acids. Germline values: CDR1 LNHDA, CDR2 SQIVND (reference sequence). Written as DNA, the CDR3 is TGTGCCAGCAGACTAGCGGGAGGGCCCTCGGGTACCGGGGAGCTGTTTTTT. It translates to CASRLAGGPSGTGELFF.

The chain couples TRBV28 to TRBJ1-5, with a tentative D call TRBD1 (5 bases). Germline loops: CDR1 MDHEN, CDR2 SYDVKM. This CDR3 is built from 14 residues. Trimming removed 7 bases from V and 3 bases from J, with 13 bases in between. DNA for the CDR3: TGTGCCAGCAAAACAGGTACTCACAATCAGCCCCAGCATTTT. This codes for CASKTGTHNQPQHF.

The chain has TRBV6-1 and TRBJ1-4; 8 nucleotides agree with TRBD1. J was trimmed by 4 bases and V by 5 bases; bases with no gene match: 6. Germline loops: CDR1 MNHNS, CDR2 SASEGT. This CDR3 contains 15 residues. The CDR3, as DNA: TGTGCCAGCAGTTTACAGGGGGGGGTTAATGAAAAACTGTTTTTT. Amino acid sequence: CASSLQGGVNEKLFF.

The chain joins TRBV10-3 to TRBJ2-2; 10 bases agree with TRBD2. From germline, CDR1 is ENHRY and CDR2 SYGVKD. Trimming cost V 6 bases and J 0 bases; bases outside gene matches: 7. The CDR3 sequence is 17 residues long. CDR3 in amino acids: CAIRRVGLAANTGELFF. The CDR3 region has the DNA TGTGCCATCAGGCGGGTTGGACTAGCGGCGAACACCGGGGAGCTGTTTTTT.